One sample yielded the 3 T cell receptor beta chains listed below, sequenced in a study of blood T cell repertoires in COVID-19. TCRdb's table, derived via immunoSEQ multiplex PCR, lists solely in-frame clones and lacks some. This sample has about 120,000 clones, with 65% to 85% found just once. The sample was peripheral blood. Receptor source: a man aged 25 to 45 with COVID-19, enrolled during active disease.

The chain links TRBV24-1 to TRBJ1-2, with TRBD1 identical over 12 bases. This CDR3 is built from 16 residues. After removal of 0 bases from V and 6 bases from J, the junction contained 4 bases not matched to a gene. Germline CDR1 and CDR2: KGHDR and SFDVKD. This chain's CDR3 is CATSDLGTGGIDGYTF. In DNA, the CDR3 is TGTGCCACCAGTGATTTGGGGACAGGGGGCATCGATGGCTACACCTTC.

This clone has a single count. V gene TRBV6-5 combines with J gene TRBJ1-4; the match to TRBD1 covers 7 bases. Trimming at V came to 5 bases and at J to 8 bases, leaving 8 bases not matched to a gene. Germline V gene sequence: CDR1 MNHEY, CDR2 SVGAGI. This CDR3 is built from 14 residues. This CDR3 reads CASSPRQGGEKLFF. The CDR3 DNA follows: TGTGCCAGCAGTCCCCGACAGGGAGGCGAAAAACTGTTTTTT.

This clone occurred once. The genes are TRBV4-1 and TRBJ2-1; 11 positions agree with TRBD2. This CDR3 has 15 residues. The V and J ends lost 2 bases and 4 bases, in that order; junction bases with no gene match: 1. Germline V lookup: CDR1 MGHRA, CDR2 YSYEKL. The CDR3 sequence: CASSQLAGGYNEQFF. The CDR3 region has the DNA TGCGCCAGCAGCCAACTAGCGGGAGGATACAATGAGCAGTTCTTC.